This T cell receptor (beta chain) is drawn from a study of CD8 T cells in ankylosing spondylitis. General observations from the study: As reported, disease-linked clones showed significant enrichment in matched ankylosing spondylitis synovial fluid. Researchers report that disease-linked clones proved CD8+ and relatively rare in peripheral blood. Some motif variants were previously reported in reactive arthritis synovial fluid and blood.

Quantitative barcoded 5'-RACE was used to prepare TCR beta libraries. TCRdb re-derived calls from the 5' RACE reads in MiXCR, one entry per CDR3 protein. Altogether 37,000 or so distinct CDR3 sequences are present, approximately 16% being singletons, with the ten largest covering just over 45%. The CDR3 runs to 15 residues. Per the germline V gene, CDR1 is LGHNA and CDR2 is YNFKEQ. V was clipped by 1 base and J by 7 bases, with 15 bases between them. Comment on this clonotype: No antigen is known for it.

This rearrangement joins TRBV4-2 to TRBJ2-3, with D perhaps matching TRBD2 (6 bases). This clonotype originated in a male donor with ankylosing spondylitis or in good health (not recorded which). The sequencing sample was made of blood. In nucleotides, the CDR3 is TGTGCCAGCAGCCAAGGTGGAGGGGCGGGAAATACGCAGTATTTT. It codes for CASSQGGGAGNTQYF.